These T cell receptor beta chains were read from a single sample in a study of cytomegalovirus exposure and HLA in healthy donors. Generated by immunoSEQ multiplex PCR, the TCRdb table keeps only in-frame clones and is missing some. The sample has about 210,000 clones; roughly 80% are singletons. Sequencing was performed on PBMCs. These receptor sequences come from a man aged 25 to 40 in good health and CMV-seronegative. Both conserved end residues are part of each CDR3. D genes are given only for firm matches. For some rows the clone size is stated as once, few or many, or as a class when expanded; others skip it.

14,NA,TRBV19,NA,TRBJ1-4,CASSPSTGPVKLFF,TGTGCCAGTAGTCCGTCGACAGGCCCAGTAAAACTGTTTTTT
15,NA,TRBV6-5,NA,TRBJ1-4,CASSYRGGANEKLFF,TGTGCCAGCAGTTACAGGGGAGGGGCTAATGAAAAACTGTTTTTT
13,NA,TRBV10-3,TRBD2,TRBJ2-3,CAASGGPTDTQYF,TGTGCCGCGAGCGGGGGGCCCACAGATACGCAGTATTTT
17,few,TRBV4-1,NA,TRBJ2-1,CASSHLVTSKPYNEQFF,TGCGCCAGCAGCCATTTAGTCACCTCTAAACCCTACAATGAGCAGTTCTTC
15,NA,TRBV10-1,TRBD2,TRBJ2-2,CASSPSGAAGGELFF,TGCGCCAGCAGTCCTAGCGGGGCCGCGGGCGGGGAGCTGTTTTTT
13,NA,TRBV5-4,TRBD1,TRBJ2-5,CASSPRDRETQYF,TGTGCCAGCAGCCCTCGGGACAGAGAGACCCAGTACTTC
15,NA,TRBV7-2,TRBD1,TRBJ1-1,CASSFGTGVGTEAFF,TGTGCCAGCAGCTTTGGGACAGGGGTGGGGACTGAAGCTTTCTTT
15,NA,TRBV19,TRBD1,TRBJ1-1,CASSGQGLASGEAFF,TGTGCCAGTAGTGGACAGGGGCTAGCGTCGGGAGAAGCTTTCTTT
15,NA,TRBV9,TRBD2,TRBJ2-3,CASSVIAGGTDTQYF,TGTGCCAGCAGCGTAATAGCGGGGGGAACAGATACGCAGTATTTT
15,NA,TRBV13,NA,TRBJ1-1,CASSLRRGTGTEAFF,TGTGCCAGCAGCTTACGTAGGGGTACGGGCACTGAAGCTTTCTTT
15,NA,TRBV9,TRBD1,TRBJ2-2,CASSVDRGNTGELFF,TGTGCCAGCAGCGTAGACAGGGGGAACACCGGGGAGCTGTTTTTT
14,NA,TRBV5-1,TRBD2,TRBJ2-7,CASSLAGALSEQYF,TGCGCCAGCAGCTTAGCGGGGGCCCTCTCCGAGCAGTACTTC
15,NA,TRBV18,TRBD2,TRBJ2-1,CASSPGLAGTNEQFF,TGTGCCAGCTCACCGGGGCTAGCGGGCACCAATGAGCAGTTCTTC
14,NA,TRBV28,NA,TRBJ1-1,CASSRVGRPPEAFF,TGTGCCAGCAGTCGGGTGGGGCGGCCCCCTGAAGCTTTCTTT
13,NA,TRBV6-6,NA,TRBJ1-2,CASSYPDGYDYTF,TGTGCCAGCAGTTACCCTGACGGGTATGACTACACCTTC
15,NA,TRBV7-2,NA,TRBJ1-6,CASRGRTDLNSPLHF,TGTGCCAGCAGAGGGAGGACGGACCTTAATTCACCCCTCCACTTT
11,NA,TRBV27,NA,TRBJ2-1,CASSGVNEQFF,TGTGCCAGCAGTGGAGTTAATGAGCAGTTCTTC
13,NA,TRBV28,NA,TRBJ1-1,CASSLLRSTEAFF,TGTGCCAGCAGTTTACTGAGAAGCACTGAAGCTTTCTTT
14,NA,TRBV12-2,NA,TRBJ1-2,CASRHWTGNYGYTF,TGTGCAAGTCGCCATTGGACAGGTAACTATGGCTACACCTTC
15,NA,TRBV5-6,TRBD1,TRBJ2-7,CASSIGQGASYEQYF,TGTGCCAGCAGCATCGGACAGGGGGCCTCCTACGAGCAGTACTTC
14,few,TRBV2,TRBD1,TRBJ1-2,CASSENRGIYGYTF,TGTGCCAGCAGTGAAAACAGGGGAATCTATGGCTACACCTTC
15,NA,TRBV7-2,NA,TRBJ1-6,CASSPTGQNNSPLHF,TGTGCCAGCAGCCCGACAGGACAGAATAATTCACCCCTCCACTTT
15,NA,TRBV27,TRBD1,TRBJ1-2,CASSRQGLSNYGYTF,TGTGCCAGCAGTAGACAGGGGCTCTCTAACTATGGCTACACCTTC
14,NA,TRBV6-5,TRBD1,TRBJ1-1,CASNTGGWHTEAFF,TGTGCCAGCAATACAGGGGGCTGGCATACTGAAGCTTTCTTT
14,NA,TRBV6-5,NA,TRBJ1-2,CASGTGMGAYGYTF,TGTGCCAGCGGAACAGGGATGGGCGCCTATGGCTACACCTTC
15,NA,TRBV7-2,NA,TRBJ1-1,CASSTDSRMIPEAFF,TGTGCCAGCAGCACGGACAGCCGGATGATCCCTGAAGCTTTCTTT
15,once,TRBV7-6,NA,TRBJ1-4,CASSLAEYANEKLFF,TGTGCCAGCAGCTTAGCAGAGTACGCTAATGAAAAACTGTTTTTT
12,NA,TRBV6-5,NA,TRBJ1-2,CASRIGHGGYTF,TGTGCCAGCAGAATCGGACATGGTGGCTACACCTTC
13,NA,TRBV7-9,NA,TRBJ2-3,CASSAIMADTQYF,TGTGCCAGCAGCGCTATAATGGCAGATACGCAGTATTTT
15,NA,TRBV6-5,TRBD1,TRBJ2-7,CASSNRQGLSYEQYF,TGTGCCAGCAGTAACCGACAGGGATTATCCTACGAGCAGTACTTC
13,NA,TRBV19,NA,TRBJ2-7,CASSIGRAYEQYF,TGTGCCAGTAGTATTGGTCGAGCCTACGAGCAGTACTTC
13,NA,TRBV4-2,NA,TRBJ1-2,CASSHSQGFGYTF,TGTGCCAGCAGCCATTCTCAGGGTTTCGGCTACACCTTC
12,NA,TRBV6-4,NA,TRBJ2-2,CASSDRTGELFF,TGTGCCAGCAGTGACCGGACCGGGGAGCTGTTTTTT
13,NA,TRBV6-6,TRBD1,TRBJ1-3,CASLDRATNTIYF,TGTGCCAGTCTAGACAGGGCCACAAACACCATATATTTT
13,NA,TRBV19,NA,TRBJ2-7,CASSVGGGYEQYF,TGTGCCAGTAGTGTCGGTGGGGGGTACGAGCAGTACTTC
17,few,TRBV5-6,TRBD2,TRBJ2-3,CASSQYHSGGATDTQYF,TGTGCCAGCAGCCAATATCATAGCGGGGGGGCCACAGATACGCAGTATTTT
16,NA,TRBV5-8,NA,TRBJ1-1,CASSFRGTRFGAEAFF,TGTGCCAGCAGCTTCCGAGGAACTCGTTTCGGGGCTGAAGCTTTCTTT
13,NA,TRBV19,NA,TRBJ1-2,CASSAQGHYGYTF,TGTGCCAGTAGTGCTCAGGGTCACTATGGCTACACCTTC
18,NA,TRBV28,TRBD2,TRBJ2-1,CASSFPLVRGSSYNEQFF,TGTGCCAGCAGTTTTCCCCTTGTTCGCGGGAGCTCCTACAATGAGCAGTTCTTC
14,NA,TRBV9,NA,TRBJ2-7,CASSVEEGSYEQYF,TGTGCCAGCAGCGTAGAGGAGGGGTCCTACGAGCAGTACTTC
17,NA,TRBV6-4,TRBD1,TRBJ2-3,CASSKSFGTASTDTQYF,TGTGCCAGCAGTAAGTCCTTCGGGACAGCTTCGACAGATACGCAGTATTTT
13,once,TRBV6-6,NA,TRBJ1-2,CATAETGSYGYTF,TGTGCCACTGCGGAGACAGGCTCATATGGCTACACCTTC
17,NA,TRBV7-2,NA,TRBJ2-2,CASSPSTGTWNTGELFF,TGTGCCAGCAGCCCCTCAACCGGGACATGGAACACCGGGGAGCTGTTTTTT
14,few,TRBV6-5,NA,TRBJ1-6,CASAGHNYNSPLHF,TGTGCCAGCGCCGGACACAACTATAATTCACCCCTCCACTTT
15,NA,TRBV28,TRBD1,TRBJ1-5,CASTQTGGGNQPQHF,TGTGCCAGCACCCAGACAGGGGGAGGCAATCAGCCCCAGCATTTT
18,NA,TRBV18,TRBD1,TRBJ2-3,CASSPTKSGGANTDTQYF,TGTGCCAGCTCACCCACTAAGTCAGGGGGCGCAAACACAGATACGCAGTATTTT
13,few,TRBV4-3,NA,TRBJ1-1,CASSQVIFYEAFF,TGCGCCAGCAGCCAAGTGATCTTCTATGAAGCTTTCTTT
16,NA,TRBV5-5,TRBD1,TRBJ2-5,CASSLRTGTMGETQYF,TGTGCCAGCAGCCTAAGGACAGGGACGATGGGGGAGACCCAGTACTTC
14,few,TRBV27,NA,TRBJ1-4,CASSLMGANEKLFF,TGTGCCAGCAGTTTAATGGGGGCGAATGAAAAACTGTTTTTT